One sample yielded the 25 T cell receptor beta chains listed below, sequenced in a study of T-cell reconstitution after alpha-beta-depleted transplantation in children. TCRbeta library construction was performed incorporating unique molecular identifiers. One entry per CDR3 protein, called by TCRdb with MiXCR from the PCR reads. This table has about 300,000 distinct CDR3 sequences, 10% appearing once. The specimen comprised PBMCs, sampled before TCRalphabeta/CD19-depleted stem cell transplant. The receptor source for this set is a boy under two years old with acute myeloid leukemia, due to receive a stem cell transplant.

This clonotype appeared many times. The chain recombines TRBV4-2 with TRBJ2-1; D unclear. This CDR3 comprises 15 residues. Trimming pared 3 bases from V and 1 base from J, leaving 10 bases between. The germline CDR1 and CDR2 sequences are LGHNA and YNFKEQ. CDR3 protein: CASSQFWSSYNEQFF. The CDR3 DNA is TGTGCCAGCAGCCAGTTTTGGTCATCCTACAATGAGCAGTTCTTC.

This clonotype was observed at least ten times. The J gene is TRBJ2-3, the V gene TRBV6-1, with D perhaps matching TRBD1 (5 bases). The CDR3 runs to 15 residues. CDR1 is MNHNS, CDR2 SASEGT, per germline. Trimming removed 5 bases at V and 7 bases at J, with 19 bases between. The CDR3 spells CASSNARAGSYTQYF. The CDR3 region has the DNA TGTGCCAGCAGTAATGCCCGGGCAGGGTCCTATACGCAGTATTTT.

Many counts were recorded for this clonotype. The CDR3 is CASSLPTSGINIQYF. CDR3 sequence (DNA): TGTGCCAGCAGTTTACCGACTAGCGGGATAAACATTCAGTACTTC. This chain connects TRBV12-3 or TRBV12-4 to TRBJ2-4, with TRBD2 matching over 11 bases. This CDR3 is 15 amino acids long. V trimming: 2 bases; J trimming: 6 bases; junction bases outside the gene matches: 3.

This clonotype showed up just a few times. The chain couples TRBV19 to TRBJ1-4, with D tentatively TRBD1 (5 bases). V was trimmed by 4 bases and J by 5 bases, leaving 11 bases between them. This CDR3 has 14 residues. CDR1 and CDR2 (germline): LNHDA, SQIVND (reference sequence). The CDR3 reads CASSTTAMNEKLFF. The CDR3 bases are TGTGCCAGTAGTACGACAGCGATGAATGAAAAACTGTTTTTT. The variable domain in full, with the rest retrieved from reference TRBV19 and TRBJ1-4, is DGGITQSPKYLFRKEGQNVTLSCEQNLNHDAMYWYRQDPGQGLRLIYYSQIVNDFQKGDIAEGYSVSREKKESFPLTVTSAQKNPTAFYLCASSTTAMNEKLFFGSGTQLSVL.

This clonotype has ten or more counts. The chain links TRBV7-2 to TRBJ1-1; a possible D gene is TRBD1 (5 bases). The germline V and J ends were trimmed by 1 base and 8 bases, with 14 bases remaining between them. There are 14 residues in the CDR3. In germline, CDR1 is SGHTA, CDR2 FQGNSA. The chain's CDR3 is CASSLDWGRVEAFF. CDR3 sequence (DNA): TGTGCCAGCAGCTTAGATTGGGGGAGGGTCGAAGCTTTCTTT.

A few counts support this clonotype. The V call is TRBV20-1, the J call TRBJ1-5; possible D gene TRBD1, 5 bases. The CDR3 runs 13 residues. Trimming took 0 bases from V and 5 from J, leaving 8 bases between them. Germline loops: CDR1 DFQATT, CDR2 SNEGSKA (reference sequence). The CDR3 DNA follows: TGCAGTGCTAGAGATCGGGGCCATCAGCCCCAGCATTTT. As protein: CSARDRGHQPQHF.

The J gene is TRBJ2-3, the V gene TRBV29-1; D remains ambiguous. The CDR3 covers 13 residues. CDR1 and CDR2 from the germline V gene are SQVTM and ANQGSEA. The ends were cut back, 3 bases at V and 3 bases at J, with 10 bases in the middle. The CDR3 here is CSVENFNTDTQYF. The CDR3 DNA is TGCAGCGTTGAGAATTTTAATACAGATACGCAGTATTTT.

This chain connects TRBV7-3 to TRBJ2-7, with TRBD1 identical over 7 bases. With V trimmed by 3 bases and J by 6 bases, 5 bases remained unmatched. Germline V gene lookup returns CDR1 SGHTA and CDR2 FQGTGA. This CDR3 has 13 amino acids. CDR3 amino acids: CASSFTQGSEQYF. In nucleotides, the CDR3 is TGTGCCAGCAGCTTCACACAGGGGTCCGAGCAGTACTTC.

This clonotype was detected many times. V usage is TRBV11-3 and J usage is TRBJ2-7, with D perhaps matching TRBD1 (6 bases). The length of the CDR3 is 15 residues. The germline CDR1 and CDR2 sequences are SGHNT and YENEEA. The V and J ends lost 0 bases and 0 bases respectively, with 9 bases between them. For the CDR3, the DNA is TGTGCCAGCAGCTTAGAAACAGGGACCTCCTACGAGCAGTACTTC. Translated, it gives CASSLETGTSYEQYF.

This clonotype occurred many times. The rearrangement uses TRBV6-5 and TRBJ2-7, with D maybe TRBD1 (7 bases). Germline values: CDR1 MNHEY, CDR2 SVGAGI. The CDR3 sequence is 14 residues long. V was cut by 4 bases and J by 6 bases, with 16 bases left in between. In DNA, the CDR3 is TGTGCCAGCAGTTCGGACAGGAGGGGGCGCGAGCAGTACTTC. Translation gives CASSSDRRGREQYF.

Ten or more counts support this clonotype. The V and J genes are TRBV27 and TRBJ1-3; 9 nucleotides match TRBD1. The CDR3 covers 16 residues. The ends lost 6 bases at V and 6 bases at J; junction bases unmatched: 12. CDR1 and CDR2 from the germline V gene are MNHEY and SMNVEV (reference sequence). For the CDR3, the DNA is TGTGCCAGCAGCCCCATTCCCGGGACAGGGTCAAACACCATATATTTT. Its protein product is CASSPIPGTGSNTIYF.

This clonotype was seen many times. The chain carries TRBV20-1 and TRBJ2-2, with 10 bases lining up with TRBD2. Losses at the gene ends were 0 bases for V and 0 bases for J; bases not matched to a gene: 4. CDR3 size: 17 residues. Per germline, CDR1 DFQATT and CDR2 SNEGSKA (reference sequence). CDR3 region: CSARDPSGGSNTGELFF. The CDR3 DNA is TGCAGTGCTAGAGATCCTAGCGGGGGCTCGAACACCGGGGAGCTGTTTTTT.

This clonotype was detected ten times or more. The V call is TRBV28, the J call TRBJ2-5; tentatively, D is TRBD1 (6 bases). From germline, CDR1 is MDHEN and CDR2 SYDVKM. With 7 bases removed from V and 7 bases from J, the gap between germline ends came to 25 bases. The CDR3 consists of 16 residues. The CDR3 DNA reads TGTGCCAGCACCCAGTCCCGACAGGTTTTGGTTTCGACCCAGTACTTC. Its protein product is CASTQSRQVLVSTQYF.

The V and J genes are TRBV27 and TRBJ2-7, with D possibly TRBD1 on 6 matching bases. Deletions cut 2 bases from V and 2 bases from J, with 10 bases between. The CDR3 loop spans 14 amino acids. In germline, CDR1 is MNHEY, CDR2 SMNVEV (reference sequence). CDR3 in DNA: TGTGCCAGCAGTTTAAGGACAGTACCCTACGAGCAGTACTTC. Encoded protein: CASSLRTVPYEQYF.

There are many counts of this clonotype. The chain carries TRBV15 and TRBJ2-5; 10 bases are a match to TRBD2. This CDR3 comprises 13 residues. Unmatched junction bases numbered 0, after V lost 1 base and J lost 7 bases. CDR1 and CDR2 (germline): LNHNV, YYDKDF (reference sequence). The CDR3 loop reads CATSRGLAGTQYF. The CDR3 nucleotides are TGTGCCACCAGCAGAGGACTAGCGGGGACCCAGTACTTC.

This clonotype occurred many times. This rearrangement joins TRBV30 to TRBJ2-1; TRBD1 aligns across 7 bases. Germline V gene data show CDR1 as GTSNPN and CDR2 as SVGIG (reference sequence). Trimming removed 0 bases from V and 4 bases from J; junction bases left unmatched: 6. This CDR3 has 15 amino acids. CDR3 in amino acids: CAWSVRQGNYNEQFF. CDR3 DNA sequence: TGTGCCTGGAGTGTACGACAGGGCAATTACAATGAGCAGTTCTTC.

In its sample, this clonotype was seen many times. The chain uses TRBV15 and TRBJ1-5; TRBD1 agrees at 7 bases. Germline loops: CDR1 LNHNV, CDR2 YYDKDF (reference sequence). Germline trimming cut 5 bases from V and 5 bases from J; bases unmatched to any gene: 6. This CDR3 is 14 amino acids long. CDR3 region: CATSEYRGHQPQHF. Here the CDR3 DNA reads TGTGCCACCAGCGAGTACAGGGGACATCAGCCCCAGCATTTT.

The table lists this clonotype with many counts. V gene TRBV6-5 combines with J gene TRBJ2-7; D is perhaps TRBD1 (6 bases). This CDR3 spans 17 amino acids. The V gene lost 1 base and the J gene lost 2 bases, with 18 bases spanning the gap. Germline CDR1 reads MNHEY; CDR2 reads SVGAGI. CDR3 in DNA: TGTGCCAGCAGTTACTGGGAGAACAGGGTGAAGGCCTACGAGCAGTACTTC. Amino acids: CASSYWENRVKAYEQYF.

The CDR3 nucleotides are TGCGCCAGCAAAACTAGCGGGGAACGCCAAGAGACCCAGTACTTC. This codes for CASKTSGERQETQYF. The genes are TRBV5-1 and TRBJ2-5; 10 positions agree with TRBD2. V lost 6 bases to trimming and J lost 1 base; unmatched junction nucleotides: 6. This CDR3 has 15 amino acids. Germline CDR1 reads SGHRS; CDR2 reads YFSETQ.

This clonotype turned up a few times. V usage is TRBV11-1 and J usage is TRBJ1-6, with D unresolved. There are 16 residues in the CDR3. Germline V gene lookup returns CDR1 SGHAT and CDR2 FQDESV (reference sequence). V shed 1 base and J shed 7 bases, with 14 bases lying between them. CDR3 protein: CASSLVSKPVNSPLHF. For the CDR3, the DNA is TGTGCCAGCAGCTTAGTCAGCAAGCCTGTGAATTCACCCCTCCACTTT.

The sample holds many counts of this clonotype. The chain links TRBV6-5 to TRBJ2-7; D gene uncertain. Deletions cut 0 bases from V and 3 bases from J, with 15 bases between. CDR3 size: 16 residues. Germline-derived CDR1 and CDR2 are MNHEY and SVGAGI. The CDR3 region is CASSYSKQDMGYEQYF. CDR3 DNA: TGTGCCAGCAGTTACTCGAAGCAAGATATGGGCTACGAGCAGTACTTC.

The chain has TRBV6-2 or TRBV6-3 and TRBJ2-1; 8 nucleotides line up with TRBD2. V lost 8 bases and J lost 7; bases outside the gene matches: 10. The germline CDR1 and CDR2 sequences are MNHEY and SVGEGT. This CDR3 region has 14 residues. The CDR3, as DNA: TGTGCCAGCGAGCGGGAGCTCTTAGGTAATGAGCAGTTCTTC. It codes for CASERELLGNEQFF.

In its sample, this clonotype was seen many times. The rearrangement joins TRBV29-1 to TRBJ2-7; no definite D call. CDR1 and CDR2 from the germline V gene are SQVTM and ANQGSEA. The CDR3 is 11 amino acids. Trimming left V 6 bases short and J 0 bases short, with 6 bases between. CDR3 region: CSVEDSYEQYF. DNA of the CDR3: TGCAGCGTCGAGGACTCCTACGAGCAGTACTTC.

To note about this clonotype: One junction end disagrees with the germline gene, perhaps due to a read error. This chain uses TRBV20-1 with TRBJ2-6, with D possibly TRBD1 on 5 matching bases. The CDR3 covers 14 residues. Germline CDR1 reads DFQATT; CDR2 reads SNEGSKA (reference sequence). CDR3 sequence reads: CSALLGSGAYVLTF. The CDR3 DNA sequence: TGCAGTGCTCTTCTAGGTTCTGGGGCCTACGTCCTGACTTTC.

This clonotype was counted at least ten times. The chain employs TRBV28 and TRBJ2-7, with D possibly being TRBD1 (6 bases). CDR3 size: 13 residues. Per the germline V gene, CDR1 is MDHEN and CDR2 is SYDVKM. Trimming left V 3 bases short and J 5 bases short, with 11 bases between. CDR3 coding DNA: TGTGCCAGCAGTTTTGGCAGGGGAAACGAGCAGTACTTC. The encoded protein is CASSFGRGNEQYF.